A single sample is the source of the 13 T cell receptor beta chains below, sequenced in a study of blood T cell repertoires in COVID-19. Method: immunoSEQ multiplex PCR; TCRdb's copy keeps in-frame clones and lacks some. Seen here are hundreds of thousands of clones, nearly 90% observed once, and the top ten hold 1.4% to 1.5%. Sequenced material: PBMCs or T cells enriched from blood (not recorded which). All receptors derive from a woman younger than 35 who had been exposed to COVID-19.

V and J are TRBV5-5 and TRBJ2-1; TRBD2 aligns across 11 bases. Germline V gene data show CDR1 as SGHKS and CDR2 as YYEKEE (reference sequence). The CDR3 runs 15 residues. The ends lost 3 bases at V and 5 bases at J; junction bases unmatched: 4. The CDR3 DNA reads as TGTGCCAGCAGCTCGGGACTAGCGGCCAACAATGAGCAGTTCTTC. Its translation: CASSSGLAANNEQFF.

The chain employs TRBV30 and TRBJ2-5; TRBD2 matches at 14 bases. The germline V gene encodes CDR1 GTSNPN and CDR2 SVGIG (reference sequence). The CDR3 totals 16 residues. V shed 1 base, J shed 5 bases, and the junction held 6 bases outside the gene matches. The CDR3 here is CAWSAGTSGGRETQYF. Here the CDR3 DNA reads TGTGCCTGGAGTGCGGGGACTAGCGGGGGAAGGGAGACCCAGTACTTC.

CDR3 sequence reads: CASSETSGRPAYYEQYF. The CDR3 DNA sequence: TGTGCCAGCAGTGAAACTAGCGGGAGACCAGCTTACTACGAGCAGTACTTC. The V call is TRBV2, the J call TRBJ2-7, with 11 bases identical to TRBD2. Trimming at V came to 2 bases and at J to 3 bases, leaving 9 bases not matched to a gene. Germline loops: CDR1 SNHLY, CDR2 FYNNEI. This CDR3 spans 17 amino acids.

The chain uses TRBV6-5 and TRBJ1-5; D perhaps matches TRBD1 (5 bases). Trimming shortened V by 2 bases and J by 3 bases, and 8 bases separated the two germline ends. Germline V gives CDR1 MNHEY, CDR2 SVGAGI. This CDR3 is built from 14 residues. This CDR3 is CASSYGGNNQPQHF. CDR3 in DNA: TGTGCCAGCAGTTACGGGGGGAACAATCAGCCCCAGCATTTT.

The rearrangement joins TRBV6-5 to TRBJ2-7, with TRBD2 as a possible D gene (5 bases). V dropped 7 bases and J dropped 2 bases, with 12 bases sitting between them. CDR3 length: 13 amino acids. CDR1 MNHEY and CDR2 SVGAGI come from the germline V gene. This chain's CDR3 is CASKTPGTYEQYF. The CDR3 DNA sequence: TGTGCCAGCAAGACCCCGGGAACCTACGAGCAGTACTTC.

J is TRBJ2-3 and V is TRBV4-1, with 10 nucleotides matching TRBD2. This CDR3 comprises 17 residues. CDR1 and CDR2 from the germline V gene are MGHRA and YSYEKL. V trimming: 9 bases; J trimming: 1 base; junction bases outside the gene matches: 13. This CDR3 reads CASSPTAGGAGTDTQYF. As DNA, the CDR3 is TGCGCCAGTTCCCCGACAGCGGGAGGGGCGGGCACAGATACGCAGTATTTT.

V and J are TRBV29-1 and TRBJ2-1; TRBD1 aligns across 9 bases. The CDR3 runs 17 residues. The germline V gene has CDR1 SQVTM and CDR2 ANQGSEA. The J segment lost 3 bases and the V segment lost 5 bases, leaving 14 bases of the junction unmatched. The CDR3 spells CSVIPTRDRAGYNEQFF. The CDR3 nucleotides are TGCAGCGTTATCCCCACCCGGGACAGGGCGGGCTACAATGAGCAGTTCTTC.

This clone is a singleton in its sample. CDR3 sequence: CASSSRTGASYEQYF. The CDR3, as DNA: TGTGCCAGCAGCTCCAGGACAGGGGCCTCCTACGAGCAGTACTTC. This sequence joins TRBV7-9 and TRBJ2-7; 9 bases agree with TRBD1. The length of the CDR3 is 15 residues. Looked up from germline, CDR1 is SEHNR and CDR2 is FQNEAQ (reference sequence). Trimming at V came to 4 bases and at J to 0 bases, leaving 4 bases not matched to a gene.

The chain joins TRBV21-1 to TRBJ2-7; the table calls TRBD1, which could not be checked here. TRBV21-1 is a pseudogene locus. This CDR3 region has 11 residues. In nucleotides, the CDR3 is TGTGCCAGCAGCGGGACAGACGAGCAGTACTTC. Protein sequence: CASSGTDEQYF.

The genes are TRBV30 and TRBJ1-4; D not resolved. V was trimmed by 3 bases and J by 10 bases, leaving 21 bases between them. Germline CDR1 and CDR2: GTSNPN and SVGIG (reference sequence). The CDR3 is 15 residues long. CDR3 region: CAWRRETSAGGKLFF. For the CDR3, the DNA is TGTGCCTGGAGGAGGGAGACTAGCGCGGGCGGAAAACTGTTTTTT.

The gene calls are TRBV7-2 and TRBJ1-6; D remains unclear. The CDR3 covers 15 residues. V lost 1 base and J lost 7, with 11 bases in between. CDR1 and CDR2 from the germline V gene are SGHTA and FQGNSA. The CDR3 region has the DNA TGTGCCAGCAGCTTAGTTCCGGGGTGGAATTCACCCCTCCACTTT. It encodes CASSLVPGWNSPLHF.

The rearrangement joins TRBV5-1 to TRBJ1-1; 8 nucleotides line up with TRBD1. CDR1 is SGHRS and CDR2 is YFSETQ in the germline V gene. V lost 9 bases, J lost 7 bases, and 8 bases stayed unmatched. The CDR3 totals 12 residues. The CDR3 region has the DNA TGCGCCACCAAGGGCGACAGGGGTGAAGCTTTCTTT. It codes for CATKGDRGEAFF. Full variable domain (missing parts from reference TRBV5-1 and TRBJ1-1): KAGVTQTPRYLIKTRGQQVTLSCSPISGHRSVSWYQQTPGQGLQFLFEYFSETQRNKGNFPGRFSGRQFSNSRSEMNVSTLELGDSALYLCATKGDRGEAFFGQGTRLTVV.

V and J are TRBV5-1 and TRBJ2-2; no clear D gene. Germline-derived CDR1 and CDR2 are SGHRS and YFSETQ. The V and J ends lost 0 bases and 4 bases respectively, with 7 bases between them. This CDR3 is built from 14 residues. The CDR3 nucleotides read TGCGCCAGCAGCTTGGAATCGGGCACCGGGGAGCTGTTTTTT. Residues: CASSLESGTGELFF.